This T cell receptor (beta chain) was found in a study of blood T cell repertoires in COVID-19. Trimming shortened V by 8 bases and J by 7 bases, and 11 bases separated the two germline ends. The CDR3 contains 11 residues. CDR1 and CDR2 from the germline V gene are LGHDT and YNNKEL (reference sequence). How the authors handled the data: Amplified reference gene primers provided the basis for estimating nucleated cell counts. Method: immunoSEQ multiplex PCR; TCRdb's copy keeps in-frame clones and lacks some. That table furnishes V, J and clone size, whereas the DNA furnished D and trimming. The data show around 230,000 clones, approximately 80% seen once.

This chain connects TRBV3-1 (or the pseudogene TRBV3-2) to TRBJ1-1; D is unclear. The clonotype was recovered from a man aged 40-49 years who had recovered from COVID-19. The sequenced sample was PBMCs or T cells enriched from blood (not recorded which). This CDR3 is CASQNTNEAFF. In nucleotides, the CDR3 is TGTGCCAGCCAGAACACGAATGAAGCTTTCTTT.